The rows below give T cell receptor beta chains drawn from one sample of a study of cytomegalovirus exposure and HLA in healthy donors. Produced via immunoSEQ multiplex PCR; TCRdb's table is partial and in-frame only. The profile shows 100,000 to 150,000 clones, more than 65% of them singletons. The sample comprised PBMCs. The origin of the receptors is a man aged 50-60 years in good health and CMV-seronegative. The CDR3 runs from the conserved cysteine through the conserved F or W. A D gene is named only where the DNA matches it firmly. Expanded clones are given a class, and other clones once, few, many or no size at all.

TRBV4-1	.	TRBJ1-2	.	TGCGCCAGCAGCCCCTCAGACCAGGCATTCTATGGCTACACCTTC	CASSPSDQAFYGYTF
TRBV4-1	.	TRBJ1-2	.	TGCGCCAGCAGCCACCTACAACAGGGCAATGGCGGCTACACCTTC	CASSHLQQGNGGYTF
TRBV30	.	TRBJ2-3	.	TGTGCCTGGAGTGTTGGAGGGTCTGCAGATACGCAGTATTTT	CAWSVGGSADTQYF
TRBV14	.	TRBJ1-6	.	TGTGCCAGCAGCCCGCGCATAGTATCACCCCTCCACTTT	CASSPRIVSPLHF
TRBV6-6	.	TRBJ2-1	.	TGTGCCAGCAGTTATAACAGGGACAATGAGCAGTTCTTC	CASSYNRDNEQFF
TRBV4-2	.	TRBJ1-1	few	TGTGCCAGCAGCCACGAGATGAACACTGAAGCTTTCTTT	CASSHEMNTEAFF
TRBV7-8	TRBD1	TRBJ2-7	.	TGTGCCAGCAGCTCAAGGACAGGCCCGGACGAGCAGTACTTC	CASSSRTGPDEQYF
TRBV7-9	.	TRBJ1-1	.	TGTGCCAGCAGCCTACTGCGGCAGGAAGCTTTCTTT	CASSLLRQEAFF
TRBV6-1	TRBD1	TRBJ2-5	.	TGTGCCAGCAGTGTGGACAGGGTGGAGACCCAGTACTTC	CASSVDRVETQYF
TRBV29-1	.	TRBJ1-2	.	TGCAGCGTTGAAGAATGGCAGGTTGATCATGGCTACACCTTC	CSVEEWQVDHGYTF
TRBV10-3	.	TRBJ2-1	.	TGTGCCATCAGTGAGTCGAGGAGCTCCTACAATGAGCAGTTCTTC	CAISESRSSYNEQFF
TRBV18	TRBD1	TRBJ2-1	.	TGTGCCAGCTCACCGGGACAGGGGGCTCCTGGTGAGCAGTTCTTC	CASSPGQGAPGEQFF
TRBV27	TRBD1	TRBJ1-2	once	TGTGCCAGCAGTTCTCGACAGGGCGCTAACTATGGCTACACCTTC	CASSSRQGANYGYTF
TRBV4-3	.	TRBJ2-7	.	TGCGCCAGCAGCCCTCGTGACGGGGGACCCGGAAAGCAGTACTTC	CASSPRDGGPGKQYF
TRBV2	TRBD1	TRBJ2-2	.	TGTGCCAGCAGTGGACAGGGGCCGAACACCGGGGAGCTGTTTTTT	CASSGQGPNTGELFF
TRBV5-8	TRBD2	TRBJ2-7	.	TGTGCCAGCAGCCTGAGGAGACTAGCGGGCCGGGGGGAGCAGTACTTC	CASSLRRLAGRGEQYF
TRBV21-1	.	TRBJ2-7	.	TGTGCCAGCAGCAAAGAGGGGGGGAACCCCGGGACACTGGGCAAGGGACTCTACGAGCAGTACTTC	CASSKEGGNPGTLGKGLYEQYF
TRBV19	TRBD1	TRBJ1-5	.	TGTGCCAGTAGTCCCCGACAGGGGAACCGTCAGCCCCAGCATTTT	CASSPRQGNRQPQHF
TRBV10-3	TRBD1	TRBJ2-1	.	TGTGCCATCAGTGAGTCCCCGGACAGGGTGGGCAATGAGCAGTTCTTC	CAISESPDRVGNEQFF
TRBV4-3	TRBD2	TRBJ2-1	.	TGCGCCAGCAGCCAAGACCTAGCGGGGGTTCGACGGGACAATGAGCAGTTCTTC	CASSQDLAGVRRDNEQFF
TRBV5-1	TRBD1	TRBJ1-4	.	TGCGCCAGCAGCCCGGGGACAGTTCCCTTTAGGGCTAATGAAAAACTGTTTTTT	CASSPGTVPFRANEKLFF
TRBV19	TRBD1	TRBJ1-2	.	TGTGCCAGTAGTATAGATCTCTTTGGACAGGGAATCTATGGCTACACCTTC	CASSIDLFGQGIYGYTF
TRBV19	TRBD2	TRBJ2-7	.	TGTGCCAGTAGTGGGGTAGCGGGGTCCTACGAGCAGTACTTC	CASSGVAGSYEQYF
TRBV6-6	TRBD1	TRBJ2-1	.	TGTGCCACTCAGGCCCAAGACAGGGCTGGCAATGAGCAGTTCTTC	CATQAQDRAGNEQFF
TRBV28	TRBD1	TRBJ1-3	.	TGTGCCAGCAGTTCTCCAGGGGGACTTTCTGGAAACACCATATATTTT	CASSSPGGLSGNTIYF
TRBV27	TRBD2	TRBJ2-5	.	TGTGCCAGCAGTTTTGTTGCCGGGGGGGAGCAGTACTTC	CASSFVAGGEQYF
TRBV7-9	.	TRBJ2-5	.	TGTGCCACCATTAGAGGGCGCGCCCGGGGTGAGGAGACCCAGTACTTC	CATIRGRARGEETQYF
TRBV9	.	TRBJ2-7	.	TGTGCCAGCAGCGTAGGTGGGGGCCACGAGCAGTACTTC	CASSVGGGHEQYF
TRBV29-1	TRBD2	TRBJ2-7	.	TGCAGCGTACTGACGGGGGGAGAGTACGAGCAGTACTTC	CSVLTGGEYEQYF
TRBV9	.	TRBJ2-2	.	TGTGCCAGCAGCCCACGGAGGGTCGGGGAGCTGTTTTTT	CASSPRRVGELFF
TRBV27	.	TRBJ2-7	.	TGTGCCAGCAGTCCCTTGGGGGCGCAACCCTACGAGCAGTACTTC	CASSPLGAQPYEQYF
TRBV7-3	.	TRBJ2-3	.	TGTGCCAGCAGCCGAGGTGACGGTGGAGATACGCAGTATTTT	CASSRGDGGDTQYF
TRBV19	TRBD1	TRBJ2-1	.	TGTGCCAGTAGTATAGGACAGGGGAATGAGCAGTTCTTC	CASSIGQGNEQFF
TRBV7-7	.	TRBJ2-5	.	TGTGCTAGCAGCTTATCGGCAGGGTTGGAGACCCAGTACTTC	CASSLSAGLETQYF
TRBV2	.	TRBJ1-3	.	TGTGCCAGCAGGGATCACAGTAACGGAAACACCATATATTTT	CASRDHSNGNTIYF
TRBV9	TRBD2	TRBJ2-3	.	TGTGCCAGCAGCGATAGCGGGGGGGGATACACAGATACGCAGTATTTT	CASSDSGGGYTDTQYF
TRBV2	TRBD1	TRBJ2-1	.	TGTGCCAGCAAAGGACAGGGCCTTTACAATGAGCAGTTCTTC	CASKGQGLYNEQFF
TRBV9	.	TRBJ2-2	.	TGTGCCAGCAGCGTAGCTACGACCGGGGAGCTGTTTTTT	CASSVATTGELFF
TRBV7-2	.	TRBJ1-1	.	TGTGCCAGCAGCCCCTGGACGCGGGGGGGTGGTACTGAAGCTTTCTTT	CASSPWTRGGGTEAFF
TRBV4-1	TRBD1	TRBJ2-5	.	TGCGCCAGCAGCCTTACGGGACAGGGTGGGGAGACCCAGTACTTC	CASSLTGQGGETQYF
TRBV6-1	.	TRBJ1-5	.	TGTGCCAGCAGAGATGGGGGACTGGGCAATCAGCCCCAGCATTTT	CASRDGGLGNQPQHF
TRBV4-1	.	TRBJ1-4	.	TGCGCCAGCAGCCGCACAGGACCCTCTAATGAAAAACTGTTTTTT	CASSRTGPSNEKLFF
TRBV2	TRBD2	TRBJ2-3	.	TGTGCCAGCAGTGTCCCCCCCGGGGGGACCACAGATACGCAGTATTTT	CASSVPPGGTTDTQYF
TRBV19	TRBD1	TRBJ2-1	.	TGTGCCAGTAGTCTGGGACAGGGGGCTTTCTACAATGAGCAGTTCTTC	CASSLGQGAFYNEQFF
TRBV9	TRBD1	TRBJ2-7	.	TGTGCCAGCAGCCCAGGGACAGGAGACTACGAGCAGTACTTC	CASSPGTGDYEQYF
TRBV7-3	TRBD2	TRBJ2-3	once	TGTGCCAGCAGCCCCGTCGGGGGGGATACGCAGTATTTT	CASSPVGGDTQYF
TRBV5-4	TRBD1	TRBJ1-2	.	TGTGCCAGCAGCTTGGGACAGGGGCGAGTCTATGGCTACACCTTC	CASSLGQGRVYGYTF
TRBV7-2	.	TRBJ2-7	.	TGTGCCAGCAGCTGGGGGGACCTCGCGCGTGAGCAGTACTTC	CASSWGDLAREQYF
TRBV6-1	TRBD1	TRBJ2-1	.	TGTGCCAGCAGTGGTGAGGACAGGGGGGACTACAATGAGCAGTTCTTC	CASSGEDRGDYNEQFF
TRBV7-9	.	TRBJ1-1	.	TGTGCCAGCAGCTTTACGGGGGACACTGAAGCTTTCTTT	CASSFTGDTEAFF
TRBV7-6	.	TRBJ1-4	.	TGTGCCAGCAGCTTAGGAAACAGGGAAAATGAAAAACTGTTTTTT	CASSLGNRENEKLFF
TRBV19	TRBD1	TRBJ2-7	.	TGTGCCAGTAGTGGCCGGGACAGGAGCTCCTACGAGCAGTACTTC	CASSGRDRSSYEQYF
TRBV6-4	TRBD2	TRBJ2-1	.	TGTGCCAGCAGTGACTCCCCAGCGGGGCCCTACAATGAGCAGTTCTTC	CASSDSPAGPYNEQFF
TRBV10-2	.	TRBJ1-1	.	TGCGCGACCCGGGGAGGCGGCACTGAAGCTTTCTTT	CATRGGGTEAFF
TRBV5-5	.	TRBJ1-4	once	TGTGCCAGCAGCCCGGCCGGGGTACTTGGAGAAAAACTGTTTTTT	CASSPAGVLGEKLFF
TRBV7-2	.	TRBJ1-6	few	TGTGCCAGCAGCCTCGCGTGGGGGGGAGATTCACCCCTCCACTTT	CASSLAWGGDSPLHF